This T cell receptor beta chain is from a study of T cells after yellow fever vaccination. General study findings and limits: It was the secondary response that reached its peak faster, day 5 versus 15, but it was weaker.

CDR3 length equals 14 residues. The V end was cut by 4 bases, the J end by 3 bases, with 10 bases between. CDR1 is SEHNR and CDR2 is FQNEAQ in the germline V gene (reference sequence). A process of 5'RACE template switching, which added a universal primer site and UMIs, was used to make TCR cDNA. TCRdb analysed the 5' RACE reads with MiXCR anew, one entry per CDR3 protein. The data show 100,000 to 150,000 distinct CDR3 sequences, about 8.4% seen once. This clonotype has a handful of counts. Its antigen remains unknown. The material was CD8+ T cells sorted from PBMCs, obtained on the day of the yellow fever booster vaccination. This TCR was sampled from a man aged 18 to 30 who received the YFV17D yellow fever vaccine. This chain joins TRBV7-9 and TRBJ2-1; D is unclear. This CDR3 is CASSSNWGYNEQFF. As DNA, the CDR3 is TGTGCCAGCAGCTCTAATTGGGGCTACAATGAGCAGTTCTTC. The variable domain in full, completed from reference TRBV7-9 and TRBJ2-1, reads DTGVSQNPRHKITKRGQNVTFRCDPISEHNRLYWYRQTLGQGPEFLTYFQNEAQLEKSRLLSDRFSAERPKGSFSTLEIQRTEQGDSAMYLCASSSNWGYNEQFFGPGTRLTVL.